The entry below gives a single T cell receptor (beta chain) sequence along with its context. Its antigen is still unknown. This sample was taken from a study of vaccination and CD4 T cells after COVID-19. The treatment denotes: approximately nine-day PBMC culture with coronavirus spike peptide pools or control peptides (ViraFEST assay). Wells contained roughly 1.9 million PBMCs each, and these were cultured with 8 to 10 IU/ml IL-2 and around 10 ug/ml peptide pools. Cultured CD4+ T-cell DNA underwent Oncomine TCR Beta short-read sequencing. TCRdb reprocessed the PCR reads via MiXCR and lists one record per CDR3 protein. The table includes 9,500 to 15,000 distinct CDR3 sequences, 38% detected once. The source of this sequence is a human donor with COVID-19. The sequencing sample was made of cultured CD4+ T cells from blood.

CDR3 in amino acids: CASSGLDASTDTQYF. CDR3 nucleotides: TGTGCCAGCAGTGGACTAGACGCGAGCACAGATACGCAGTATTTT. The rearrangement uses TRBV6-2 or TRBV6-3 and TRBJ2-3; 7 bases agree with TRBD2. This CDR3 is 15 amino acids long. V gave up 5 bases and J gave up 0 bases; unmatched junction bases: 5. Germline loops: CDR1 MNHEY, CDR2 SVGEGT.